Sequencing of this T cell receptor (beta chain) was carried out in a study of blood T cell repertoires in COVID-19 (dated by TCRdb to the early 2020s). Describing the broader study: The collaborator samples originated in the United States, Italy and Spain and spanned the acute and convalescent phases of COVID-19. The samples were drawn from the first 160 participants of the ongoing ImmuneRACE study and from over a thousand subjects provided by 6 global collaborators. The dataset comprised deeply sampled blood TCRbeta repertoires from subjects exposed to, actively infected with, or recovered from COVID-19. The prospective study material was composed of cDNA or gDNA derived from T cells, B-cell-depleted T cells, or PBMCs. A de-identified subject ID, COVID-19 status, age in years and sex were almost always included in the sample metadata. The repertoires were released in a freely available public database meant as a resource for research on the immune response to SARS-CoV-2. Where available, HLA class I and class II types were obtained from metadata supplied by the sample provider rather than from assay-based typing. Paper-wide results and their limitations: The amount of clinical and demographic metadata varied by source and participant and was provided uncurated.

About this clone itself: Its antigen is still unknown. Nothing much larger sits one base from this clone, and base qualities are not available.

Another Seattle source contributed samples from volunteer blood donors who had recovered from COVID-19. The collaborating institutions used their own protocols to collect whole blood in K2EDTA tubes. Collaborator samples were shipped for TCRbeta analysis as frozen whole blood, isolated PBMCs, or DNA extracted from either sample type. TCRbeta CDR3 regions were amplified from genomic DNA using the immunoSEQ Assay, a bias-controlled multiplex PCR. The paper's data handling went like this. Within the assay, amplification of reference gene primers was used to estimate how many nucleated cells each sample contained. To quantify the absolute abundance of each unique TCRbeta CDR3 rearrangement, sequence reads were collapsed and filtered. For each sample, productive Simpson clonality was calculated as the square root of Simpson's diversity index over productive rearrangements. TCRdb provides this immuneACCESS table in a form limited to in-frame rearrangements. Some clones are lacking; in checked studies, under half of them reflect an unresolved V gene, and why the rest are absent is not known. D and trimming come from the DNA, and the V and J calls and clone size come from that table. The sample contains 120,000 to 150,000 clones, over 70% of them found a single time. The ten largest clonotypes hold approximately 40% of the sample.

V sheds 0 bases and J sheds 0 bases, leaving 12 bases between their ends. CDR1 and CDR2, per the germline V gene, are SGHNT and YENEEA. Taken from cysteine to phenylalanine, the CDR3 has 17 residues. Here the CDR3 DNA is all that survives: 51 bases in frame from base 1. This clonotype originated in a man over 45 who had recovered from COVID-19. The sequence links TRBV11-3 to TRBJ1-5; there is no confident call for the D gene. Sequenced material: peripheral blood. This receptor carries the CDR3 CASSLEQRGGSNQPQHF. At the DNA level, the sequence is TGTGCCAGCAGCTTAGAGCAACGGGGTGGTAGCAATCAGCCCCAGCATTTT.